Shown below are 7 T cell receptor beta chains from a single sample sequenced in a study of blood T cell repertoires in COVID-19. Sequenced by immunoSEQ multiplex PCR; TCRdb stores in-frame clones only, minus some. The sample has hundreds of thousands of clones, 85% to 90% seen once. The specimen was peripheral blood. The source of these receptors is a young woman with acute or convalescent COVID-19.

The genes are TRBV5-8 and TRBJ1-6, with 8 bases fitting TRBD1. Germline CDR1 SGHTS, CDR2 YDEGEE. CDR3 size: 15 residues. J was trimmed by 6 bases and V by 1 base; bases with no gene match: 3. CDR3 nucleotides: TGTGCCAGCAGCTTGAGGACAGGGTTTAATTCACCCCTCCACTTT. Amino acids: CASSLRTGFNSPLHF.

The rearrangement uses TRBV7-3 and TRBJ2-2; 7 bases are shared with TRBD1. In germline, CDR1 is SGHTA, CDR2 FQGTGA. The CDR3 runs 14 residues. V lost 5 bases to trimming and J lost 5 bases; unmatched junction nucleotides: 5. CDR3 sequence (DNA): TGTGCCAGCAGCCAAGGGGACAGAACCGGGGAGCTGTTTTTT. It is translated as CASSQGDRTGELFF.

The gene calls are TRBV9 and TRBJ2-7; tentatively, D is TRBD1 (5 bases). Germline V CDR1 and CDR2: SGDLS, YYNGEE. The V and J ends lost 3 bases and 4 bases respectively, with 17 bases between them. This CDR3 has 15 amino acids. Here the CDR3 DNA reads TGTGCCAGCAGCGCTAAACAGGATCTGGGTTACGAGCAGTACTTC. Protein product: CASSAKQDLGYEQYF.

The chain has TRBV9 and TRBJ2-1; a weak D match, TRBD2 (5 bases). Germline assignment: CDR1 SGDLS and CDR2 YYNGEE. V lost 0 bases and J 0 bases, leaving 10 bases between the germline ends. This CDR3 has 16 amino acids. CDR3 loop: CASSVGGQTSYNEQFF. CDR3 coding DNA: TGTGCCAGCAGCGTAGGCGGGCAAACCTCCTACAATGAGCAGTTCTTC. The whole variable domain, filled in from reference TRBV9 and TRBJ2-1, reads DSGVTQTPKHLITATGQRVTLRCSPRSGDLSVYWYQQSLDQGLQFLIQYYNGEERAKGNILERFSAQQFPDLHSELNLSSLELGDSALYFCASSVGGQTSYNEQFFGPGTRLTVL.

J is TRBJ1-2 and V is TRBV28, with TRBD1 identical over 8 bases. J gave up 5 bases and V 2 bases, and 10 bases lay outside the gene matches. This CDR3 contains 16 residues. CDR1 is MDHEN, CDR2 SYDVKM, per germline. CDR3 residues: CASSLTPGGMGYGYTF. CDR3 in DNA: TGTGCCAGCAGTTTAACCCCAGGGGGCATGGGGTATGGCTACACCTTC.

The chain uses TRBV7-2 and TRBJ1-1; D remains ambiguous. CDR1 SGHTA and CDR2 FQGNSA come from the germline V gene. This CDR3 has 13 residues. The V gene lost 5 bases and the J gene lost 2 bases, with 9 bases spanning the gap. The CDR3: CASSAVDNTEAFF. The CDR3 coding sequence is TGTGCCAGCAGCGCGGTTGATAACACTGAAGCTTTCTTT.

This chain connects TRBV19 to TRBJ1-2; D possibly corresponds to TRBD1 (5 bases). CDR3 size: 12 residues. Trimming removed 10 bases at V and 8 bases at J, with 17 bases between. CDR1 LNHDA and CDR2 SQIVND come from the germline V gene (reference sequence). The CDR3 here is CATIDWGEGYTF. For the CDR3, the DNA is TGTGCCACAATCGACTGGGGGGAAGGCTACACCTTC.